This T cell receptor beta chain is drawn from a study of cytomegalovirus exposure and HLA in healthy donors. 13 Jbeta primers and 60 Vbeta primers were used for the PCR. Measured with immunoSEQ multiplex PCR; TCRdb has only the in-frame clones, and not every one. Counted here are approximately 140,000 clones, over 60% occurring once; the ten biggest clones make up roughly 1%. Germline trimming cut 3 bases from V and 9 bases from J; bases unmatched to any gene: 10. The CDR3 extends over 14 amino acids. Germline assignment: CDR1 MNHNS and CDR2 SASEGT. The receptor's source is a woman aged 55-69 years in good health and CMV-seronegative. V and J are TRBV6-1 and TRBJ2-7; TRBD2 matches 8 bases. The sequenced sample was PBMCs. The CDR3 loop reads CASSEISGGRGQYF. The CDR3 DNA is TGTGCCAGCAGTGAGATAAGCGGGGGCCGGGGGCAGTACTTC.